The next 7 T cell receptor beta chains were all read from a single sample in a study of blood T cell repertoires in COVID-19. Sequencing used immunoSEQ multiplex PCR; TCRdb keeps in-frame clones, though not all of them. The sample lists hundreds of thousands of clones; roughly 90% were seen once. The sequencing input was peripheral blood. The receptors stem from a woman aged 35 to 49 with COVID-19, enrolled during active disease.

V usage is TRBV3-1 (or the pseudogene TRBV3-2) and J usage is TRBJ1-5; weak D call: TRBD1 (5 bases). The CDR3 consists of 17 residues. From germline, CDR1 is LGHDT and CDR2 YNNKEL (reference sequence). Trimming took 1 base from V and 0 from J, leaving 13 bases between them. The CDR3 is CASSQVIEGDSNQPQHF. In DNA form, the CDR3 reads TGTGCCAGCAGCCAAGTAATTGAAGGGGATAGCAATCAGCCCCAGCATTTT.

V and J are TRBV9 and TRBJ1-3; D is uncertain. The CDR3 contains 16 residues. Between the trimmed V and J ends, which lost 0 bases and 0 bases, there was a span of 10 bases. Germline assignment: CDR1 SGDLS and CDR2 YYNGEE. The DNA of the CDR3 is TGTGCCAGCAGCGTAGTGGGCAGTTCCTCTGGAAACACCATATATTTT. It specifies CASSVVGSSSGNTIYF.

The V gene is TRBV6-5, the J gene TRBJ1-4, with TRBD1 as a possible D gene (6 bases). V was pared by 7 bases and J by 7 bases, with 19 bases between. CDR3 length: 15 amino acids. The germline gives CDR1 MNHEY, CDR2 SVGAGI. Here the CDR3 reads CASKMIGQWGEKLFF. For the CDR3, the DNA is TGTGCCAGCAAAATGATCGGACAGTGGGGTGAAAAACTGTTTTTT.

The chain is built from TRBV9 and TRBJ2-1; D may be TRBD1 (6 bases). This CDR3 is 18 amino acids long. Germline V lookup: CDR1 SGDLS, CDR2 YYNGEE. V gave up 4 bases and J gave up 0 bases, with 20 bases separating them. CDR3 residues: CASSRGQGPHSSYNEQFF. DNA for the CDR3: TGTGCCAGCAGCCGAGGTCAGGGGCCACATAGCTCCTACAATGAGCAGTTCTTC.

The chain joins TRBV12-3 or TRBV12-4 to TRBJ1-6, with TRBD1 matching 7 bases. The CDR3 length is 13 residues. V shed 6 bases and J 9 bases; nucleotides not matched to a gene: 5. In nucleotides, the CDR3 is TGTGCCAGCAGGGAAGACAGGGTTTCACCCCTCCACTTT. This gives the protein CASREDRVSPLHF.

The V gene is TRBV3-1 (or the pseudogene TRBV3-2), the J gene TRBJ1-1, with TRBD1 identical over 7 bases. The CDR3 is 17 amino acids. After removal of 3 bases from V and 3 bases from J, the junction contained 13 bases not matched to a gene. CDR1 and CDR2 (germline): LGHDT, YNNKEL (reference sequence). The CDR3 coding sequence is TGTGCCAGCAGCCAGGACGGGGAAGGGGGCAATGACACTGAAGCTTTCTTT. Translated: CASSQDGEGGNDTEAFF.

The chain employs TRBV28 and TRBJ1-4; D might be TRBD1 (6 bases). CDR3 size: 16 residues. Germline values: CDR1 MDHEN, CDR2 SYDVKM. Trimming cost V 2 bases and J 2 bases, with 12 bases left between them. The CDR3 DNA sequence: TGTGCCAGCAGTTTACAGGGGTCCGCGACTAATGAAAAACTGTTTTTT. Its protein is CASSLQGSATNEKLFF.